This T cell receptor (beta chain) was sequenced for a study of memory CD4+ T cells and cytomegalovirus serostatus. As for the study in general: Donors were healthy Belgian adults, 9 or 10 CMV seropositive and some 24 seronegative.

Single viable CD3+CD4+CD8-CD45RO+ cells were sorted as the memory CD4+ T cells. In the case of this clone: Antigen: not known.

Germline CDR1 and CDR2: LNHDA and SQIVND (reference sequence). The CDR3 runs to 14 residues. With V trimmed by 5 bases and J by 4 bases, 5 bases remained unmatched. General observations from the study: Each of approximately 63 CMV-associated TCRbeta sequences occurred in one to five individuals. Median bootstrapped AUC for CMV status was just under 0.97 originally, about 0.9 US-trained.

Generated by immunoSEQ multiplex PCR, the TCRdb table keeps only in-frame clones and is missing some. The table includes under 75,000 clones, around three quarters detected once. The V call is TRBV19, the J call TRBJ1-1; the match to TRBD1 covers 9 bases. Sequenced sample: memory CD4+ T cells from blood. This clonotype was obtained from an adult in good health and CMV-seronegative. Some clones in this sample may be carry-over from other donors' samples. The CDR3 loop reads CASSVTQGATEAFF. As DNA, the CDR3 is TGTGCCAGTAGTGTCACACAGGGGGCCACTGAAGCTTTCTTT.